A single sample is the source of the 5 T cell receptor beta chains below, sequenced in a study of beta chain features in type 1 diabetes. General study results and limits: TCRB CDR3s from Type 1 diabetes patients were moderately but significantly shorter in all four CD4+ subsets.

The whole isolated RNA underwent reverse transcription, so sequencing captured expressed TCRB transcripts. Libraries were prepared by immunoSEQ multiplex PCR; TCRdb keeps only in-frame clonotypes and omits some of them. The repertoire holds hundreds of thousands of clones, over 12% seen once, with 0.04% in the top ten. These receptors' targets are unknown. Sequenced material: naive CD4+ T cells from blood. The receptor set was obtained from a young man with type 1 diabetes.

This clone was detected once. The V call is TRBV9, the J call TRBJ2-7, with 7 positions matching TRBD1. The ends lost 3 bases at V and 5 bases at J; junction bases unmatched: 2. The germline gives CDR1 SGDLS, CDR2 YYNGEE. The CDR3 contains 12 residues. The CDR3 region is CASSGQGNEQYF. CDR3 sequence (DNA): TGTGCCAGCAGCGGACAGGGAAACGAGCAGTACTTC.

The chain links TRBV7-9 to TRBJ2-7, with D unclear. The CDR3 extends over 12 amino acids. V dropped 5 bases and J dropped 2 bases, with 7 bases sitting between them. Per germline, CDR1 SEHNR and CDR2 FQNEAQ (reference sequence). The DNA of the CDR3 is TGTGCCAGCAGCACGAGACCCTACGAGCAGTACTTC. Its translation: CASSTRPYEQYF.

The V call is TRBV11-1, the J call TRBJ2-1; 8 bases fit TRBD1. This CDR3 comprises 16 residues. Trimming took 6 bases from V and 0 from J; bases not matched to a gene: 7. Germline CDR1 is SGHAT and CDR2 is FQDESV (reference sequence). The CDR3 bases are TGTGCCAGCAGTAGTGGGACAGGCCGCTCCTACAATGAGCAGTTCTTC. Amino acids: CASSSGTGRSYNEQFF.

The chain links TRBV4-1 to TRBJ2-1, with D hard to call. The CDR3 has 14 amino acids. V was clipped by 4 bases and J by 10 bases, with 17 bases between them. Germline V gives CDR1 MGHRA, CDR2 YSYEKL. The CDR3 coding sequence is TGCGCCAGCAGCCTGACCTCGGAGTTGGGGGAGCAGTTCTTC. Amino acid sequence: CASSLTSELGEQFF.

The CDR3 DNA follows: TGTGCCAGCAGTGCACCGGGACTAGCGAGAGAGACCCAGTACTTC. Translating it yields CASSAPGLARETQYF. The rearrangement links TRBV2 to TRBJ2-5; 10 bases line up with TRBD2. Germline values: CDR1 SNHLY, CDR2 FYNNEI. The ends lost 4 bases at V and 4 bases at J; junction bases unmatched: 6. The CDR3 covers 15 residues.